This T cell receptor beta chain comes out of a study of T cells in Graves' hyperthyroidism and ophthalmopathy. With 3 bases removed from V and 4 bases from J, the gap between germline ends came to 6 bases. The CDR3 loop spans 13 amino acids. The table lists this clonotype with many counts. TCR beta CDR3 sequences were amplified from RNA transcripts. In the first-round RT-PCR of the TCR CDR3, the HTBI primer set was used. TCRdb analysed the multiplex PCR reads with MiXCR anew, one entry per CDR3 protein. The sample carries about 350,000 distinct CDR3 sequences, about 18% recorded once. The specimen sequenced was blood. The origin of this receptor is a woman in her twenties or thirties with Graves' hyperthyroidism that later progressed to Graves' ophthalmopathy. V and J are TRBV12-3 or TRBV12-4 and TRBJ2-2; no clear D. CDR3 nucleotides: TGTGCCAGCAGTTTGGGATTCACCGGGGAGCTGTTTTTT. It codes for CASSLGFTGELFF.